This TCR beta chain was recovered during a study of a mutant IDH1 vaccine in newly diagnosed glioma. Study at large: Sex distribution of treated patients was approximately 60% male and roughly 40% female; mean age was roughly 37 years. Patients' prior therapy spanned radiotherapy, temozolomide, or both; most underwent both. Visits V12 and V13 fell at weeks 35 and 47, respectively. Findings and limits, study-wide: Top peripheral T cell clonotype shifts appeared unrelated to pseudoprogression.

Repertoires were generated with immunoSEQ multiplex PCR, while TCRdb's copy carries only in-frame clones and drops some. The data contain approximately 34,000 clones, approximately 89% of them singletons. This clone was recorded once. Antigen: not known. Time point: week 47, end of study. Alongside topical imiquimod, each dose of vaccine comprised 300 ug of mutant IDH1 20-mer peptide. Trimming removed 5 bases from V and 3 bases from J, with 13 bases in between. This CDR3 has 13 residues. Germline CDR1 reads SQVTM; CDR2 reads ANQGSEA. This receptor was taken from a man aged 35-49 years with glioma. The source material was PBMCs, sampled from a glioma patient whose treatment included an IDH1 peptide vaccine. This sequence joins TRBV29-1 and TRBJ1-2; no definite D call. CDR3 nucleotides: TGCAGCGTTTCTGGACGGAGTGACTATGGCTACACCTTC. Residues: CSVSGRSDYGYTF.